The rows below give T cell receptor beta chains drawn from one sample of a study of blood T cells in healthy people across ages. Each CDR3 protein is one row after TCRdb ran MiXCR on the 5' RACE reads. The sample lists hundreds of thousands of distinct CDR3 sequences, under 35% occurring once. Sequencing was carried out using blood. Receptors were obtained from a woman of 80 years or more in good health. Both conserved end residues are part of each CDR3. A D gene is named only where the DNA matches it firmly. A clone size is listed for some rows: how often the clone was seen (once, few, many), or a class if it is expanded.

v_gene	abundance	d_gene	j_gene	CDR3aa	CDR3nt
TRBV7-9	many	NA	TRBJ2-3	CASSYTGGDTDTQYF	TGTGCCAGCAGCTATACTGGGGGTGACACAGATACGCAGTATTTT
TRBV7-2	many	NA	TRBJ2-4	CASSLEANLAKNIQYF	TGTGCCAGCAGCTTAGAGGCTAATTTAGCCAAAAACATTCAGTACTTC
TRBV12-3/TRBV12-4	NA	NA	TRBJ1-1	CASSLHSMNTEAFF	TGTGCCAGCAGTTTACACAGCATGAACACTGAAGCTTTCTTT
TRBV7-2	many	NA	TRBJ1-2	CASSLAGSTNYGYTF	TGTGCCAGCAGCTTAGCAGGGAGTACTAACTATGGCTACACCTTC
TRBV5-4	many	TRBD1	TRBJ2-3	CASSLRTGGTWDTQYF	TGTGCCAGCAGCTTGAGGACAGGGGGCACGTGGGATACGCAGTATTTT
TRBV5-1	many	NA	TRBJ2-3	CASSRWISDTQYF	TGCGCCAGCAGCCGATGGATATCAGATACGCAGTATTTT
TRBV7-2	many	TRBD2	TRBJ2-5	CASSPRRLAGQETQYF	TGTGCCAGCAGCCCTAGACGACTAGCGGGGCAAGAGACCCAGTACTTC
TRBV5-6	few	NA	TRBJ1-2	CASSLTSAAGYTF	TGTGCCAGCAGCCTCACCTCCGCTGCAGGCTACACCTTC
TRBV5-4	few	NA	TRBJ2-1	CASRRAGGQIHEQFF	TGTGCCAGCAGGCGAGCAGGGGGGCAGATCCATGAGCAGTTCTTC
TRBV27	many	NA	TRBJ2-4	CASSSLGPENIQYF	TGTGCCAGCAGTTCCCTTGGCCCGGAAAACATTCAGTACTTC
TRBV28	many	NA	TRBJ2-5	CASSFELLWGETQYF	TGTGCCAGCAGTTTTGAATTGTTGTGGGGGGAGACCCAGTACTTC